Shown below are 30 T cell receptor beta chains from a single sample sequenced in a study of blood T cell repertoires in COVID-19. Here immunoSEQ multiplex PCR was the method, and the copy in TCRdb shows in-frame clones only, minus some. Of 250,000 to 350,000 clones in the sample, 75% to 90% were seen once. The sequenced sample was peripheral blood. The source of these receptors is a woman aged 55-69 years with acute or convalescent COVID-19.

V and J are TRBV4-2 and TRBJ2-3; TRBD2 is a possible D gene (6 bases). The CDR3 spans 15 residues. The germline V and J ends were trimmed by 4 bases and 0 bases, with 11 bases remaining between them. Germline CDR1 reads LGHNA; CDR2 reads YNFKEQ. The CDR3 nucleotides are TGTGCCAGCAGCCCCCAGCGGGCCAGCACAGATACGCAGTATTTT. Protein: CASSPQRASTDTQYF.

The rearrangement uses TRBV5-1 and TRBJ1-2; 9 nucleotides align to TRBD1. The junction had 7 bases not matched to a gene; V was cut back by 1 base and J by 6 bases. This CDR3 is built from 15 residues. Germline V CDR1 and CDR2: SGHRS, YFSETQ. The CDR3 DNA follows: TGCGCCAGCAGCTTGACCGGGACAGGGTTCGATGGCTACACCTTC. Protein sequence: CASSLTGTGFDGYTF.

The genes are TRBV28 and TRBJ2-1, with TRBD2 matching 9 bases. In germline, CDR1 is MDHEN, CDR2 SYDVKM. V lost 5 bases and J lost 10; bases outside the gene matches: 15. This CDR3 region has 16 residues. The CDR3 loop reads CASSGSGTSLRGEQFF. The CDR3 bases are TGTGCCAGCAGTGGATCCGGGACTAGCCTGCGAGGGGAGCAGTTCTTC.

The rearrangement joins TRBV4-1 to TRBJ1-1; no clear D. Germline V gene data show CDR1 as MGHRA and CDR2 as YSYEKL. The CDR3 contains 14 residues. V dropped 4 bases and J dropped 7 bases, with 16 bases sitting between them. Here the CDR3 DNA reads TGCGCCAGCAGCCCCATAACCATACGGGGTGAAGCTTTCTTT. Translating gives CASSPITIRGEAFF.

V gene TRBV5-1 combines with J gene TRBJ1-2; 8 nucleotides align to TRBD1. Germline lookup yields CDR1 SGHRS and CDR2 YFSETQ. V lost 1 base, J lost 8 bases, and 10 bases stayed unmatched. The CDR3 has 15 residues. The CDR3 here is CASSLRGQGREGYTF. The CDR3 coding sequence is TGCGCCAGCAGCTTGCGAGGACAGGGACGGGAAGGCTACACCTTC. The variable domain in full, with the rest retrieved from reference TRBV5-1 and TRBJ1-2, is KAGVTQTPRYLIKTRGQQVTLSCSPISGHRSVSWYQQTPGQGLQFLFEYFSETQRNKGNFPGRFSGRQFSNSRSEMNVSTLELGDSALYLCASSLRGQGREGYTFGSGTRLTVV.

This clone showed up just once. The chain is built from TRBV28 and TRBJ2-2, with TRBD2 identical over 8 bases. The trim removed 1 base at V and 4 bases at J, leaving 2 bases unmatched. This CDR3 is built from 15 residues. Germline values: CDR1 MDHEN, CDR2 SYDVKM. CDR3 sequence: CASSLSGLVTGELFF. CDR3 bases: TGTGCCAGCAGTTTATCGGGACTAGTCACCGGGGAGCTGTTTTTT. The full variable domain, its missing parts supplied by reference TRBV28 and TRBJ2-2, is DVKVTQSSRYLVKRTGEKVFLECVQDMDHENMFWYRQDPGLGLRLIYFSYDVKMKEKGDIPEGYSVSREKKERFSLILESASTNQTSMYLCASSLSGLVTGELFFGEGSRLTVL.

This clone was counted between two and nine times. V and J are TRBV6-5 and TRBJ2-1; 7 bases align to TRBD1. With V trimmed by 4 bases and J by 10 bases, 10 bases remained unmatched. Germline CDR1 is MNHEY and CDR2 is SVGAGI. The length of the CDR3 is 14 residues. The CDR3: CASSWTGFFPEQFF. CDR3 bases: TGTGCCAGCAGTTGGACAGGTTTTTTCCCCGAGCAGTTCTTC.

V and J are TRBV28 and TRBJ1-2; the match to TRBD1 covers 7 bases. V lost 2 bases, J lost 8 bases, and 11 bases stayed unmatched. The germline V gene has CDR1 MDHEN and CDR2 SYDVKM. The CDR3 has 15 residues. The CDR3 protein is CASSLGDRDRRGYTF. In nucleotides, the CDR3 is TGTGCCAGCAGTTTAGGAGACCGGGACAGAAGGGGCTACACCTTC.

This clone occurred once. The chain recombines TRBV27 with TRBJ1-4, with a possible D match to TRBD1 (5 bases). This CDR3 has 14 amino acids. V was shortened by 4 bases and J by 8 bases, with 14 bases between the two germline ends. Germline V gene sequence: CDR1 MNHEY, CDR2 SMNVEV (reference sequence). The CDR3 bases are TGTGCCAGCAGTTGGAAAGGGGCAGGGGAAAAACTGTTTTTT. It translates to CASSWKGAGEKLFF.

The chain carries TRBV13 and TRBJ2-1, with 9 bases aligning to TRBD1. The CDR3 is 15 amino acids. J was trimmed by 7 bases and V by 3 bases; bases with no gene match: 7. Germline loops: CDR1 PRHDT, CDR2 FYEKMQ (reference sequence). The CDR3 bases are TGTGCCAGCAGCTTTCTGACAGGGGGTTGGAATGAGCAGTTCTTC. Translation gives CASSFLTGGWNEQFF.

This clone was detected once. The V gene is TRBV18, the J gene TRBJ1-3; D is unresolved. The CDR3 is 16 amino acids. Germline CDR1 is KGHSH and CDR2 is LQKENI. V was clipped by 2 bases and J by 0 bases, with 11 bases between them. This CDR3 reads CASSPLVRNSGNTIYF. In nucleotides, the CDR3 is TGTGCCAGCTCACCATTAGTCAGGAACTCTGGAAACACCATATATTTT.

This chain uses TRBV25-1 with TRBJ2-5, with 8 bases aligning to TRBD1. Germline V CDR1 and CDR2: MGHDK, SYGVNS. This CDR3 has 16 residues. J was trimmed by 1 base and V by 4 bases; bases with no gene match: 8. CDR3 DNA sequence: TGTGCCAGCAGTGGAGGCTGGGGGACAGGCCAAGAGACCCAGTACTTC. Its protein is CASSGGWGTGQETQYF.

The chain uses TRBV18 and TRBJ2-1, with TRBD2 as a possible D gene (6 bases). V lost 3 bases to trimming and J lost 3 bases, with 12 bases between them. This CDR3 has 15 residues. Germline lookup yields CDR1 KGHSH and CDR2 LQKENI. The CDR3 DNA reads TGTGCCAGCTCACCCGCGCCCGGGGGCTACAATGAGCAGTTCTTC. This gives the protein CASSPAPGGYNEQFF.

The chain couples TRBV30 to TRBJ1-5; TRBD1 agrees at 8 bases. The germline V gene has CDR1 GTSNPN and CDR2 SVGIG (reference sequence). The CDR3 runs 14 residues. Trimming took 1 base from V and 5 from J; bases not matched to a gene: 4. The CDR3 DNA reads TGTGCCTGGAGTGGGACAGGGTTTGATCAGCCCCAGCATTTT. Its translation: CAWSGTGFDQPQHF. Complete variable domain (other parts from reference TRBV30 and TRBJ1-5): SQTIHQWPATLVQPVGSPLSLECTVEGTSNPNLYWYRQAAGRGLQLLFYSVGIGQISSEVPQNLSASRPQDRQFILSSKKLLLSDSGFYLCAWSGTGFDQPQHFGDGTRLSIL.

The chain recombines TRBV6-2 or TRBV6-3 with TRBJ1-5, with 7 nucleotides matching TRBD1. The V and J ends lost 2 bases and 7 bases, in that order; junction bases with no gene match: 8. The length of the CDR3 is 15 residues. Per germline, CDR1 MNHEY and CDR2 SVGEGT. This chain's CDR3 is CASSYHRGSLQPQHF. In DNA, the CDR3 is TGTGCCAGCAGTTACCACAGGGGATCCTTACAGCCCCAGCATTTT.

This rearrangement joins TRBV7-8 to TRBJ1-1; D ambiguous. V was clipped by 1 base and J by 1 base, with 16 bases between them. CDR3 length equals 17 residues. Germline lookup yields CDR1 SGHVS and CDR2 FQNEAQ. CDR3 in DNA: TGTGCCAGCAGCTTAGGGTTGGCAGGAGGAGGGAACACTGAAGCTTTCTTT. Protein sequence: CASSLGLAGGGNTEAFF.

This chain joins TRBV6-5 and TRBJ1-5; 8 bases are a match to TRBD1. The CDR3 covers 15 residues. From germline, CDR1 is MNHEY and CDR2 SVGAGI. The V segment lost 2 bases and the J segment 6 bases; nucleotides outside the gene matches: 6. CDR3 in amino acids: CASSYGQGASQPQHF. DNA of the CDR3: TGTGCCAGCAGTTACGGTCAGGGGGCCAGTCAGCCCCAGCATTTT.

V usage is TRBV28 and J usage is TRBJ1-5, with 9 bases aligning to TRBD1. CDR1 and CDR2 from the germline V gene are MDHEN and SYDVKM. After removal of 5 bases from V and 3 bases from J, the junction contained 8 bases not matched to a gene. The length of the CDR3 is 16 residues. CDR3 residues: CASSPSDRGHNQPQHF. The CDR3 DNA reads TGTGCCAGCAGTCCGTCGGACAGGGGCCACAATCAGCCCCAGCATTTT.

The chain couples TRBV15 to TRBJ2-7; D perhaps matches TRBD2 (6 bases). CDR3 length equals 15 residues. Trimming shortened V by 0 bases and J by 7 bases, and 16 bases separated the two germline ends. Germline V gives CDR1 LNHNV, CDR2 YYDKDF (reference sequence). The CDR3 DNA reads TGTGCCACCAGCAGAGACAGGGACTTGGGGGTAGAGCAGTACTTC. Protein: CATSRDRDLGVEQYF.

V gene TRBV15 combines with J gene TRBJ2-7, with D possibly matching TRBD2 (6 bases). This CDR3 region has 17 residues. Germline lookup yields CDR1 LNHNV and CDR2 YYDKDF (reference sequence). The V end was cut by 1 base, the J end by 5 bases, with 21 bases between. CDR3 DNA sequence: TGTGCCACCAGCAGAGGGGGAGGCAGACAGACTGTACACGAGCAGTACTTC. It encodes CATSRGGGRQTVHEQYF.

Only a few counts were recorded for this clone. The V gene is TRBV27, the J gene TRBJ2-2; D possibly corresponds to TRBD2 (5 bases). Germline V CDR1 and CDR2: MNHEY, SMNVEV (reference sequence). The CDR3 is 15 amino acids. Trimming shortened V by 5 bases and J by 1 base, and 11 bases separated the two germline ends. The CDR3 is CASSILAQNTGELFF. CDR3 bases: TGTGCCAGCAGTATCCTAGCCCAGAACACCGGGGAGCTGTTTTTT.

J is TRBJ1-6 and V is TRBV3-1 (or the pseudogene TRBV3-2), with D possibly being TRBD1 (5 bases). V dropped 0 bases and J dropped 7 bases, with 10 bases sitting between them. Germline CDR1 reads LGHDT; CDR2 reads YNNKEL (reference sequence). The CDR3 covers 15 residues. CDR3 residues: CASSQEGGENSPLHF. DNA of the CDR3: TGTGCCAGCAGCCAAGAGGGAGGGGAAAATTCACCCCTCCACTTT.

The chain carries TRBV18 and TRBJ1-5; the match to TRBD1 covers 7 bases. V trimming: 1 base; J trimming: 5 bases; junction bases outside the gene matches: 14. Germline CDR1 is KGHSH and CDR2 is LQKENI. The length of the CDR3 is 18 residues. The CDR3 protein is CASSPQAMQGGRDQPQHF. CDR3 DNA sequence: TGTGCCAGCTCACCACAAGCGATGCAGGGGGGTCGGGATCAGCCCCAGCATTTT.

The CDR3 sequence is CASSYLPRGWTSGSSYEQFF. CDR3 coding DNA: TGTGCCAGCAGTTACTTACCACGGGGGTGGACTAGCGGGAGTAGCTATGAGCAGTTCTTC. V gene TRBV6-8 combines with J gene TRBJ2-1, with 13 bases aligning to TRBD2. Germline CDR1 MNHGY, CDR2 SAAAGT. The V segment lost 1 base and the J segment 8 bases; nucleotides outside the gene matches: 17. The CDR3 extends over 20 amino acids.

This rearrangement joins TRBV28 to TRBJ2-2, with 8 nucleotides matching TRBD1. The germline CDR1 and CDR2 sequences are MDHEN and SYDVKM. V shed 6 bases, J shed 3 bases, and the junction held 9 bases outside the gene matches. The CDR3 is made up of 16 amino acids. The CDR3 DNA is TGTGCCAGCAGAACAGGACAGGGCCCTCACACCGGGGAGCTGTTTTTT. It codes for CASRTGQGPHTGELFF.

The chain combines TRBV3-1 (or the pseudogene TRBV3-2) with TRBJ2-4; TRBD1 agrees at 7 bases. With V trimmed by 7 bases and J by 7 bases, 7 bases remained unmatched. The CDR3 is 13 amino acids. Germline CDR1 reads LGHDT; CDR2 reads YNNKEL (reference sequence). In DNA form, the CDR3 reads TGTGCCAGCAAACCGACAGGGAACAACATTCAGTACTTC. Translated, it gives CASKPTGNNIQYF.

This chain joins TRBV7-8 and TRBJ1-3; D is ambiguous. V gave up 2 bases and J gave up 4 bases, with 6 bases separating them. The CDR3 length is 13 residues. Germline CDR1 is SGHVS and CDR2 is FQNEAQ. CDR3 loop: CASSLNTGNTIYF. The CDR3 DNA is TGTGCCAGCAGCTTAAACACCGGAAACACCATATATTTT.

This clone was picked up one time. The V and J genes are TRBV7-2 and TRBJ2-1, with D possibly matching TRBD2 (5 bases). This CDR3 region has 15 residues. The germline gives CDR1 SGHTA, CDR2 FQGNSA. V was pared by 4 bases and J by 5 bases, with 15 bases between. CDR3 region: CASSSQRSRNNEQFF. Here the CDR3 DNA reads TGTGCCAGCAGCTCGCAGCGGTCCCGGAACAATGAGCAGTTCTTC. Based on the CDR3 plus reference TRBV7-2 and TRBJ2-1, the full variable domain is GAGVSQSPSNKVTEKGKDVELRCDPISGHTALYWYRQSLGQGLEFLIYFQGNSAPDKSGLPSDRFSAERTGGSVSTLTIQRTQQEDSAVYLCASSSQRSRNNEQFFGPGTRLTVL.

CDR3 sequence reads: CASSFASGNYNEQFF. The CDR3 region has the DNA TGTGCCAGCAGTTTCGCTAGCGGCAACTACAATGAGCAGTTCTTC. The J gene is TRBJ2-1, the V gene TRBV27; 7 bases are shared with TRBD2. After removal of 3 bases from V and 3 bases from J, the junction contained 5 bases not matched to a gene. The CDR3 totals 15 residues. The germline V gene encodes CDR1 MNHEY and CDR2 SMNVEV (reference sequence).

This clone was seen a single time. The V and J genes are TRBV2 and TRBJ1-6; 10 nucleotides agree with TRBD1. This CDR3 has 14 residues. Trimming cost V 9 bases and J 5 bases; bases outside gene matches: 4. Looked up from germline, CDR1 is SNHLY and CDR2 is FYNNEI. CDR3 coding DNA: TGTGCCAGTGGGACAGGGGTGAATAATTCACCCCTCCACTTT. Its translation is CASGTGVNNSPLHF.